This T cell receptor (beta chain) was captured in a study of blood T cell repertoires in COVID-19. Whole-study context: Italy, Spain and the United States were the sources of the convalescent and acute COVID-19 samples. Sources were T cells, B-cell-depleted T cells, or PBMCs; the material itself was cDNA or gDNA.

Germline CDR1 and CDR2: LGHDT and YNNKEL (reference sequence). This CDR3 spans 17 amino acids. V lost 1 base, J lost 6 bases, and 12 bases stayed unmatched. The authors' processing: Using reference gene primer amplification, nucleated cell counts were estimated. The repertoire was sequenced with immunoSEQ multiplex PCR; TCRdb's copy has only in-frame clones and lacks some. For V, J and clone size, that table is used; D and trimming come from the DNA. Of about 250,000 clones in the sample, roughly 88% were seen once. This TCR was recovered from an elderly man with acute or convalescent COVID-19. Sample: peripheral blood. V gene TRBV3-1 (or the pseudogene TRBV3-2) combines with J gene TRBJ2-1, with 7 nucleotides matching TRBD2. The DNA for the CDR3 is TGTGCCAGCAGCCAAGCGTCTAGCGGCCTATTACGCAATGAGCAGTTCTTC. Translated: CASSQASSGLLRNEQFF.